The present T cell receptor (beta chain) was sequenced within a study of Ad26.COV2.S vaccination and SARS-CoV-2 variants. The CDR3 totals 14 residues. Trimming removed 5 bases at V and 1 base at J, with 11 bases between. Germline V gene lookup returns CDR1 SEHNR and CDR2 FQNEAQ (reference sequence). Treatment indicated: roughly 19 received Ad26.COV2.S at low or high dose, single or two shots; a few received placebo; per-sample allocation not given. Sampling occurred on day 63 after the first vaccine or placebo injection. The method was immunoSEQ multiplex PCR; TCRdb's version includes in-frame clones alone and lacks a portion of them. The sample shows fewer than 600,000 clones, 70% to 90% of them seen only once.

Sequenced material: peripheral blood, taken in a trial of Ad26.COV2.S vaccine versus placebo. The clonotype was recovered from a person between 18 and 65 years old who received the Ad26.COV2.S COVID-19 vaccine or a placebo. This sequence joins TRBV7-9 and TRBJ1-1; no firm D call. DNA of the CDR3: TGTGCCAGCAGCGACCGGACGGGGAACACTGAAGCTTTCTTT. Translating gives CASSDRTGNTEAFF.